This TCR beta chain was captured in a study of CD8+CD57+ T cells in acquired aplastic anemia. TCR beta VDJ and CDR3 profiles were obtained from a genomic DNA template. TCRdb processed the reads anew with MiXCR; each CDR3 protein has one entry. The sample shows 190,000 or so distinct CDR3 sequences, approximately 60% of them seen only once. Trimming removed 3 bases at V and 7 bases at J, with 9 bases between. The CDR3 consists of 12 residues. The germline CDR1 and CDR2 sequences are MNHNS and SASEGT. This clonotype was recorded only once. What it binds is unknown. Points from the study as a whole: CD8+ Simpson's diversity showed no significant patient-control difference.

J is TRBJ1-2 and V is TRBV6-1; possibly TRBD1 for D (5 bases). The material sequenced was sorted CD4+, CD8+, or CD8+CD57+ T cells (not recorded which) from PBMCs. The receptor's source is a human donor in good health. The CDR3 coding sequence is TGTGCCAGCAGTGAGGGGGGAGGTGGCTACACCTTC. Encoded protein: CASSEGGGGYTF.